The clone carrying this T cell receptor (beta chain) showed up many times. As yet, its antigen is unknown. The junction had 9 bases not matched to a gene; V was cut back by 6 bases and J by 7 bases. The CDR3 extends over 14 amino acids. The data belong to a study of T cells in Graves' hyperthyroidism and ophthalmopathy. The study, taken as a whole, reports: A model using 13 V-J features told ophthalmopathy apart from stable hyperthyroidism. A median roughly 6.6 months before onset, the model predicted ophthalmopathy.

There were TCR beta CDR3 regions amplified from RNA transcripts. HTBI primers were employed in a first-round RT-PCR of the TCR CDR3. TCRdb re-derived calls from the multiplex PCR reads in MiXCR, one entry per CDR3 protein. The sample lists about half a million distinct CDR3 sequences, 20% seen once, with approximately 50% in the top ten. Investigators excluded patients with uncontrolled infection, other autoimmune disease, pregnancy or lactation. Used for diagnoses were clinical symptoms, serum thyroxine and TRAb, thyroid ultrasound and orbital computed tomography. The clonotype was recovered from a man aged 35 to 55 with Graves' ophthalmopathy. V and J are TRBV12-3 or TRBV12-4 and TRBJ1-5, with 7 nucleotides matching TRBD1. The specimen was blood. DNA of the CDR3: TGTGCCAGCAGGATCGACAGGGCTGAACAGCCCCAGCATTTT. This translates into CASRIDRAEQPQHF.